These 27 T cell receptor beta chains share one sample of origin, sequenced in a study of T cell clonotyping in hematopoietic cell transplantation. The repertoire was sequenced with immunoSEQ multiplex PCR; TCRdb's copy has only in-frame clones and lacks some. The table records 5,200 or so clones, just under 90% of them present only once. The material sequenced was peripheral blood mononuclear cells, taken 100 days after allogeneic stem cell transplant. The receptors here all came from a male patient aged 70 to 80 who had an allogeneic stem cell transplant from an unrelated donor, so T cells may come from the graft donor. Some clones in this sample may be carry-over from other donors' samples.

This rearrangement joins TRBV5-1 to TRBJ2-2, with D tentatively TRBD1 (6 bases). The CDR3 covers 15 residues. V lost 4 bases, J lost 6 bases, and 16 bases lay in between. CDR1 SGHRS and CDR2 YFSETQ come from the germline V gene. The CDR3 bases are TGCGCCAGCAGCCCCTCCAGGGGTTCGCCCGGGGAGCTGTTTTTT. Protein: CASSPSRGSPGELFF.

This clone was counted a single time. This chain uses TRBV4-1 with TRBJ1-5; D remains ambiguous. V shed 0 bases and J shed 0 bases, with 9 bases lying between them. This CDR3 region has 16 residues. The germline gives CDR1 MGHRA, CDR2 YSYEKL. The CDR3 DNA follows: TGCGCCAGCAGCCAAGATTGGGCGGCTAGCAATCAGCCCCAGCATTTT. It codes for CASSQDWAASNQPQHF.

CDR3 in DNA: TGTGCCAGCTCTGTCCAAAACGAGCAGTACTTC. Its translation: CASSVQNEQYF. This chain joins TRBV2 and TRBJ2-7; D uncertain. The CDR3 consists of 11 residues. Trimming removed 8 bases from V and 5 bases from J, with 10 bases in between. Germline loops: CDR1 SNHLY, CDR2 FYNNEI. Using reference TRBV2 and TRBJ2-7 for the parts outside the CDR3, the full variable domain is EPEVTQTPSHQVTQMGQEVILRCVPISNHLYFYWYRQILGQKVEFLVSFYNNEISEKSEIFDDQFSVERPDGSNFTLKIRSTKLEDSAMYFCASSVQNEQYFGPGTRLTVT.

This rearrangement joins TRBV27 to TRBJ1-1; no reliable D call. With 2 bases removed from V and 1 base from J, the gap between germline ends came to 8 bases. Germline V gene sequence: CDR1 MNHEY, CDR2 SMNVEV (reference sequence). The CDR3 covers 14 residues. CDR3 sequence (DNA): TGTGCCAGCAGTTTAGGGTATGGGAACACTGAAGCTTTCTTT. Protein sequence: CASSLGYGNTEAFF.

This chain connects TRBV5-6 to TRBJ2-3; D is perhaps TRBD2 (6 bases). Per the germline V gene, CDR1 is SGHDT and CDR2 is YYEEEE. This CDR3 contains 15 residues. Between the trimmed V and J ends, which lost 0 bases and 2 bases, there was a span of 10 bases. CDR3 sequence: CASSLVAAHTDTQYF. The CDR3 DNA reads as TGTGCCAGCAGCTTGGTAGCGGCCCACACAGATACGCAGTATTTT.

The gene calls are TRBV5-6 and TRBJ2-7; 9 bases match TRBD1. Trimming removed 2 bases from V and 8 bases from J; junction bases left unmatched: 8. The CDR3 extends over 14 amino acids. The germline V gene encodes CDR1 SGHDT and CDR2 YYEEEE. CDR3 bases: TGTGCCAGCAGCTTAATACAGGGGGCTGAGAAGCAGTACTTC. Its translation: CASSLIQGAEKQYF.

DNA for the CDR3: TGTGCCGTTGGCCGGGTCTCCTACAATGAGCAGTTCTTC. This codes for CAVGRVSYNEQFF. V and J are TRBV27 and TRBJ2-1; D is unclear. This CDR3 is 13 amino acids long. Germline V lookup: CDR1 MNHEY, CDR2 SMNVEV (reference sequence). The V and J ends lost 11 bases and 0 bases respectively, with 11 bases between them.

Only one count was recorded for this clone. The chain is built from TRBV5-1 and TRBJ2-2; 8 bases agree with TRBD2. CDR3 length: 16 amino acids. Germline V gene lookup returns CDR1 SGHRS and CDR2 YFSETQ. Trimming cost V 4 bases and J 4 bases; bases outside gene matches: 9. The CDR3 loop reads CASSRGAGGTTGELFF. CDR3 DNA: TGCGCCAGCAGCCGTGGTGCGGGAGGCACCACCGGGGAGCTGTTTTTT.

This clone showed up just once. V usage is TRBV5-8 and J usage is TRBJ2-3; 8 bases align to TRBD1. Trimming took 6 bases from V and 6 from J; bases not matched to a gene: 9. Germline CDR1 SGHTS, CDR2 YDEGEE. This CDR3 has 14 residues. CDR3 region: CASTETGVGDTQYF. CDR3 DNA: TGTGCCAGCACGGAGACAGGGGTAGGGGATACGCAGTATTTT.

The chain uses TRBV11-3 and TRBJ2-1; tentatively, D is TRBD1 (5 bases). The length of the CDR3 is 15 residues. Looked up from germline, CDR1 is SGHNT and CDR2 is YENEEA. V shed 5 bases and J shed 0 bases, with 11 bases lying between them. The CDR3 reads CASSTDMSSYNEQFF. DNA of the CDR3: TGTGCCAGCAGCACGGACATGAGCTCCTACAATGAGCAGTTCTTC.

The chain combines TRBV5-1 with TRBJ2-7; 9 bases are shared with TRBD1. This CDR3 has 15 amino acids. Per germline, CDR1 SGHRS and CDR2 YFSETQ. Losses at the gene ends were 0 bases for V and 2 bases for J; bases not matched to a gene: 3. The CDR3 loop reads CASSLGGTGTYEQYF. CDR3 bases: TGCGCCAGCAGCTTGGGAGGGACAGGGACCTACGAGCAGTACTTC.

J is TRBJ2-5 and V is TRBV14, with D uncertain. Trimming took 0 bases from V and 8 from J, leaving 13 bases between them. Germline V CDR1 and CDR2: SGHDN, FVKESK. CDR3 size: 14 residues. The CDR3 bases are TGTGCCAGCAGCCAAGATCTTACCGCTCCCACCCAGTACTTC. It is translated as CASSQDLTAPTQYF.

The J gene is TRBJ2-5, the V gene TRBV4-3; D possibly uses TRBD1 or TRBD2 (7 bases each). Trimming took off 3 bases at V and 4 bases at J, with 21 bases between the two ends. The CDR3 loop spans 17 amino acids. Germline CDR1 is LGHNA and CDR2 is YSLEER. CDR3 sequence: CASSQSWGGGAGETQYF. CDR3 bases: TGCGCCAGCAGCCAGTCATGGGGAGGGGGCGCGGGAGAGACCCAGTACTTC.

The rearrangement links TRBV5-1 to TRBJ1-1; D is unresolved. This CDR3 spans 13 amino acids. V gave up 0 bases and J gave up 1 base, with 4 bases separating them. Germline V gene data show CDR1 as SGHRS and CDR2 as YFSETQ. The CDR3 is CASSLGPNTEAFF. CDR3 DNA sequence: TGCGCCAGCAGCTTGGGTCCGAACACTGAAGCTTTCTTT.

The V call is TRBV5-1, the J call TRBJ2-7, with D uncertain. Trimming left V 0 bases short and J 4 bases short, with 11 bases between. The CDR3 length is 14 residues. Per germline, CDR1 SGHRS and CDR2 YFSETQ. The CDR3 loop is CASSLELPEYEQYF. In DNA form, the CDR3 reads TGCGCCAGCAGCTTGGAACTACCGGAATACGAGCAGTACTTC.

The rearrangement links TRBV7-2 to TRBJ2-4, with TRBD2 matching over 12 bases. V dropped 4 bases and J dropped 3; count of bases not matched to a gene: 7. From germline, CDR1 is SGHTA and CDR2 FQGNSA. The CDR3 extends over 17 amino acids. The CDR3 sequence is CASSSHASGGGKNIQYF. The CDR3 nucleotides are TGTGCCAGCAGCTCACACGCTAGCGGGGGGGGCAAAAACATTCAGTACTTC.

V and J are TRBV6-5 and TRBJ2-7; D gene uncertain. CDR1 is MNHEY and CDR2 is SVGAGI in the germline V gene. The CDR3 has 13 amino acids. The V end was cut by 0 bases, the J end by 6 bases, with 9 bases between. The CDR3 DNA follows: TGTGCCAGCAGTTACTCCCCGTACGGCGAGCAGTACTTC. This encodes CASSYSPYGEQYF.

The chain is built from TRBV7-2 and TRBJ2-7; D is perhaps TRBD1 (6 bases). The germline gives CDR1 SGHTA, CDR2 FQGNSA. Trimming removed 2 bases from V and 2 bases from J, with 10 bases in between. The CDR3 length is 14 residues. In DNA form, the CDR3 reads TGTGCCAGCAGCTTACAAGGACAGACCTACGAGCAGTACTTC. It specifies CASSLQGQTYEQYF. Using reference TRBV7-2 and TRBJ2-7 for the parts outside the CDR3, the full variable domain is GAGVSQSPSNKVTEKGKDVELRCDPISGHTALYWYRQSLGQGLEFLIYFQGNSAPDKSGLPSDRFSAERTGGSVSTLTIQRTQQEDSAVYLCASSLQGQTYEQYFGPGTRLTVT.

V is TRBV28 and J is TRBJ2-1, with D unclear. There are 14 residues in the CDR3. V was clipped by 5 bases and J by 0 bases, with 8 bases between them. Germline loops: CDR1 MDHEN, CDR2 SYDVKM. This CDR3 is CASSPLDSYNEQFF. The CDR3 nucleotides read TGTGCCAGCAGTCCCCTTGACTCCTACAATGAGCAGTTCTTC. Variable domain in full (rest from reference TRBV28 and TRBJ2-1): DVKVTQSSRYLVKRTGEKVFLECVQDMDHENMFWYRQDPGLGLRLIYFSYDVKMKEKGDIPEGYSVSREKKERFSLILESASTNQTSMYLCASSPLDSYNEQFFGPGTRLTVL.

In this sample, this clone turned up a few times. The chain carries TRBV27 and TRBJ2-7; possibly TRBD1 for D (6 bases). V lost 2 bases, J lost 3 bases, and 14 bases lay in between. This CDR3 comprises 15 residues. Per germline, CDR1 MNHEY and CDR2 SMNVEV (reference sequence). The CDR3 coding sequence is TGTGCCAGCAGTTTAATGACAGGAGGTTACTACGAGCAGTACTTC. It encodes CASSLMTGGYYEQYF.

This chain links TRBV5-4 with TRBJ1-2; weak D call: TRBD1 (6 bases). The CDR3 is made up of 16 amino acids. Deletions cut 4 bases from V and 1 base from J, with 17 bases between. From germline, CDR1 is SGHNT and CDR2 YYREEE (reference sequence). The CDR3 nucleotides read TGTGCCAGCAGCGGCTTTGGTGGGGGCGTTAACTATGGCTACACCTTC. Translating it yields CASSGFGGGVNYGYTF. The full variable domain, rest sourced from reference TRBV5-4 and TRBJ1-2, is ETGVTQSPTHLIKTRGQQVTLRCSSQSGHNTVSWYQQALGQGPQFIFQYYREEENGRGNFPPRFSGLQFPNYSSELNVNALELDDSALYLCASSGFGGGVNYGYTFGSGTRLTVV.

This clone appeared once. The chain carries TRBV28 and TRBJ1-4, with D possibly TRBD1 on 6 matching bases. The V gene lost 6 bases and the J gene lost 0 bases, with 11 bases spanning the gap. The CDR3 is made up of 15 amino acids. Germline values: CDR1 MDHEN, CDR2 SYDVKM. The CDR3 spells CASRQQGATNEKLFF. For the CDR3, the DNA is TGTGCCAGCAGACAACAGGGCGCAACTAATGAAAAACTGTTTTTT.

The chain has TRBV7-7 and TRBJ1-3; 7 nucleotides agree with TRBD1. The ends lost 7 bases at V and 0 bases at J; junction bases unmatched: 9. The CDR3 runs 16 residues. Germline values: CDR1 SSHAT, CDR2 FNYEAQ (reference sequence). CDR3 nucleotide sequence: TGTGCCAGCACCCAGGGGGAGGGGCACTCTGGAAACACCATATATTTT. Translated: CASTQGEGHSGNTIYF. The whole variable domain, filled in from reference TRBV7-7 and TRBJ1-3, reads GAGVSQSPRYKVTKRGQDVTLRCDPISSHATLYWYQQALGQGPEFLTYFNYEAQPDKSGLPSDRFSAERPEGSISTLTIQRTEQRDSAMYRCASTQGEGHSGNTIYFGEGSWLTVV.

This clone is a singleton in its sample. V usage is TRBV28 and J usage is TRBJ2-3, with TRBD1 matching 10 bases. V gave up 5 bases and J gave up 5 bases; unmatched junction bases: 7. Germline V gene sequence: CDR1 MDHEN, CDR2 SYDVKM. The CDR3 spans 15 residues. The CDR3 is CASSPHGTGEDTQYF. The CDR3 DNA reads as TGTGCCAGCAGTCCCCACGGGACAGGGGAAGATACGCAGTATTTT. Combining the CDR3 with reference TRBV28 and TRBJ2-3 gives the whole variable domain DVKVTQSSRYLVKRTGEKVFLECVQDMDHENMFWYRQDPGLGLRLIYFSYDVKMKEKGDIPEGYSVSREKKERFSLILESASTNQTSMYLCASSPHGTGEDTQYFGPGTRLTVL.

The J gene is TRBJ2-3, the V gene TRBV30, with 7 nucleotides matching TRBD1. The CDR3 consists of 15 residues. The V segment lost 3 bases and the J segment 4 bases; nucleotides outside the gene matches: 10. Germline V gives CDR1 GTSNPN, CDR2 SVGIG (reference sequence). CDR3 amino acids: CAWSVLTGAADTQYF. Here the CDR3 DNA reads TGTGCCTGGAGCGTCCTTACAGGGGCGGCAGATACGCAGTATTTT.

CDR3 in amino acids: CASSIGLVRGTSNQPQHF. The CDR3 coding sequence is TGTGCCAGTAGTATAGGCCTCGTTAGGGGGACGAGCAATCAGCCCCAGCATTTT. This sequence joins TRBV19 and TRBJ1-5, with D tentatively TRBD1 (6 bases). Trimming left V 1 base short and J 1 base short, with 17 bases between. CDR1 LNHDA and CDR2 SQIVND come from the germline V gene (reference sequence). This CDR3 has 18 amino acids.

The CDR3 nucleotides are TGTGCCAGCAGCCTGAAGGGTCGGACTAGCGGGATTTCTAAGGAGCAGTACTTC. Protein: CASSLKGRTSGISKEQYF. The chain uses TRBV4-2 and TRBJ2-7; 12 bases are a match to TRBD2. Germline values: CDR1 LGHNA, CDR2 YNFKEQ. This CDR3 region has 18 residues. J was trimmed by 7 bases and V by 4 bases; bases with no gene match: 17.